This T cell receptor (beta chain) was retrieved from a study of T cell repertoires in cytomegalovirus infection. On the study more broadly: Recently identified HLA-C-restricted CMV epitopes were among the peptides used. Indications of both CMV infection and matching HLA type were provided by public TCR beta signatures. Findings of the study overall: CMV-specific TCR beta clonotypes restricted by HLA-C were the ones dominating the ex vivo response. Summed frequency of public TCR beta families distinguished CMV carriers with the relevant HLA.

In TCRdb, the reads were re-called with MiXCR into one record per CDR3 protein. The table records 380,000 or so distinct CDR3 sequences, nearly 35% of them present only once. V was pared by 3 bases and J by 6 bases, with 8 bases of the junction left unmatched. Germline-derived CDR1 and CDR2 are SQVTM and ANQGSEA. This CDR3 is 15 amino acids long. On this clonotype itself: Antigen specificity is unknown.

This clonotype was obtained from a human donor in good health (CMV status not recorded). Some clones in this sample may be carry-over from other donors' samples. Sequenced material: cultured PBMCs, taken from culture after CMV antigen stimulation. The rearrangement joins TRBV29-1 to TRBJ2-1; 10 nucleotides line up with TRBD2. CDR3 DNA: TGCAGCGTTGACCAGACTAGCGGGTGGGGCAATGAGCAGTTCTTC. This translates into CSVDQTSGWGNEQFF.